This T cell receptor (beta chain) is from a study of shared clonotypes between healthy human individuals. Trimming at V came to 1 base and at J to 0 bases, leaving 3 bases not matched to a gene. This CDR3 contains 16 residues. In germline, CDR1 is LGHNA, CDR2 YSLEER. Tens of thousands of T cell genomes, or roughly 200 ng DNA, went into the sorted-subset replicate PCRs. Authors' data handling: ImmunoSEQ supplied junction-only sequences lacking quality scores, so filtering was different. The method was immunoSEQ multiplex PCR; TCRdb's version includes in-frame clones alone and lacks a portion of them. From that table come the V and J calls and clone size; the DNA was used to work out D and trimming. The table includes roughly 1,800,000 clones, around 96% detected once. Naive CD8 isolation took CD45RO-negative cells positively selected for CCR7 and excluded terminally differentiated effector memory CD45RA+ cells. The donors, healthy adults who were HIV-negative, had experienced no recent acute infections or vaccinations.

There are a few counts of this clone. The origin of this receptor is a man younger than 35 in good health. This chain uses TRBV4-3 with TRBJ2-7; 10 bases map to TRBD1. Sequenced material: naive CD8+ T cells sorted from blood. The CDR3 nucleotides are TGCGCCAGCAGCCAAGCTTGGGACAGGGGCTCCTACGAGCAGTACTTC. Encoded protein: CASSQAWDRGSYEQYF.